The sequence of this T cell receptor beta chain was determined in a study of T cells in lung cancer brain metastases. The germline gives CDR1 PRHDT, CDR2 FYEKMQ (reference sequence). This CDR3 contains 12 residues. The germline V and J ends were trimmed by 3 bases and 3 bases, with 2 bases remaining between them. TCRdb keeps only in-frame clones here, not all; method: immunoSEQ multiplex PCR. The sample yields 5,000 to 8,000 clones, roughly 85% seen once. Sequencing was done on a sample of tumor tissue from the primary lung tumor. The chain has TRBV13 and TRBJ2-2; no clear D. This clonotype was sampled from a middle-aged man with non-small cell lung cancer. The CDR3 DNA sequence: TGTGCCAGCAGCTTGGACACCGGGGAGCTGTTTTTT. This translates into CASSLDTGELFF.